One T cell receptor (beta chain) is described in this entry. Distinct nucleotide sequences in the sample also encode this CDR3. The CDR3 contains 15 residues. V lost 0 bases, J lost 0 bases, and 9 bases lay in between. Germline CDR1 and CDR2: SEHNR and FQNEAQ (reference sequence). This sample was included in a study of shared clonotypes between healthy human individuals. Naive CD8 cells lacked CD45RO, underwent positive selection for CCR7 and left out terminally differentiated effector memory CD45RA+ cells. Healthy HIV-negative adults without recent acute infections or vaccinations served as donors. Across several immunoSEQ plates, the genomic DNA of each subset was split evenly. Profiled with immunoSEQ multiplex PCR; TCRdb holds only in-frame clones, not every one. The top ten hold roughly 1.8% of the sample, which has around 2.1 million clones, around 93% seen once.

The sequenced sample was naive CD8+ T cells from PBMCs. The sequence derives from a man aged 18 to 30 in good health. Some clones in this sample may be carry-over from other donors' samples. The V gene is TRBV7-9, the J gene TRBJ2-7, with a possible D match to TRBD2 (6 bases). CDR3 in DNA: TGTGCCAGCAGCTTAGCGGGAGGCCCCTCCTACGAGCAGTACTTC. Encoded protein: CASSLAGGPSYEQYF.